The sequence of this T cell receptor (beta chain) was determined in a study of shared clonotypes between healthy human individuals. This clone was counted a few times. Antigen specificity is unknown. Splitting of CD4+ cells produced CD45RA+ naive and CD45RA-negative memory subsets. In replicate PCRs of sorted subsets, roughly 200 ng DNA, approximately 28,000 T cell genomes, was used. Generated by immunoSEQ multiplex PCR, the TCRdb table keeps only in-frame clones and is missing some. This sample has some 630,000 clones, with roughly 70% found just once. Overall study results and limits: Depth was large, yet rarefaction showed that sorted-subset sequencing was incomplete.

Germline CDR1 LNHDA, CDR2 SQIVND (reference sequence). Trimming shortened V by 7 bases and J by 5 bases, and 12 bases separated the two germline ends. CDR3 size: 13 residues. Sequencing was carried out using memory CD4+ T cells sorted from blood. Regarding subset: CD45RA-negative fraction. This TCR was sampled from a woman aged 30 to 39 in good health. V gene TRBV19 combines with J gene TRBJ2-1, with unresolved D. This chain's CDR3 is CASMALVDNEQFF. The CDR3 DNA reads as TGTGCCAGTATGGCACTCGTAGACAATGAGCAGTTCTTC.